The clone carrying this TCR beta chain has only a few counts. The sample is drawn from a study of shared clonotypes between healthy human individuals. Germline V CDR1 and CDR2: KGHSH, LQKENI. Deletions cut 2 bases from V and 5 bases from J, with 9 bases between. The CDR3 covers 13 residues. Produced via immunoSEQ multiplex PCR; TCRdb's table is partial and in-frame only. There are fewer than 600,000 clones in the sample; about 80% occur only once, and about 12% lies in the top ten. The material sequenced was PBMCs. The clonotype comes from a woman aged 40 to 50 in good health. Some clones in this sample may be carry-over from other donors' samples. The chain has TRBV18 and TRBJ2-5; no firm D call. In DNA, the CDR3 is TGTGCCAGCTCACCATTCGATTTGGAGACCCAGTACTTC. Its protein is CASSPFDLETQYF.